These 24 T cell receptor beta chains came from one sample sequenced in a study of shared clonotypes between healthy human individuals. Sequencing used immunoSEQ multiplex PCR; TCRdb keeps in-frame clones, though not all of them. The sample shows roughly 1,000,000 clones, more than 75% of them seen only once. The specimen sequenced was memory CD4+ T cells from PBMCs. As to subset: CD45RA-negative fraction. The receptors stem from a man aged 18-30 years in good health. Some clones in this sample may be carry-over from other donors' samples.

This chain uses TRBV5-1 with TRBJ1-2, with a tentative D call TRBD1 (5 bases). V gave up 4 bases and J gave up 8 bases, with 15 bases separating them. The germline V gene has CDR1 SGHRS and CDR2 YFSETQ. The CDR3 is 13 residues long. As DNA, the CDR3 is TGCGCCAGCAGCGGGGACCCACTGCGGGGCTACACCTTC. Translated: CASSGDPLRGYTF.

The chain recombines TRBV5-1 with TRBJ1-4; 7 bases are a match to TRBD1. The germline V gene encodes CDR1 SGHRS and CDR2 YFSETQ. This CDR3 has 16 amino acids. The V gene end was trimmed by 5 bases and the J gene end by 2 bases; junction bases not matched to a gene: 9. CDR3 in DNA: TGCGCCAGCAGGAAAAGGGACAGAGATACTAATGAAAAACTGTTTTTT. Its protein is CASRKRDRDTNEKLFF.

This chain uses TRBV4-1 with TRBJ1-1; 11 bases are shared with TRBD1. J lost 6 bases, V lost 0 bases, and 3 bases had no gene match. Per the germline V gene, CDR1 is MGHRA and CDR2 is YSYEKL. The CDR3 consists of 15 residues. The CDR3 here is CASSQEGQGVPEAFF. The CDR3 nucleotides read TGCGCCAGCAGCCAAGAGGGACAGGGGGTTCCTGAAGCTTTCTTT.

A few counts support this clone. DNA of the CDR3: TGCAGCGTTGCGGGAGGACTAGCGGGATTCAGAGAGACCCAGTACTTC. Protein product: CSVAGGLAGFRETQYF. This chain connects TRBV29-1 to TRBJ2-5; 12 nucleotides align to TRBD2. J was trimmed by 4 bases and V by 4 bases; bases with no gene match: 10. The CDR3 covers 16 residues. Germline-derived CDR1 and CDR2 are SQVTM and ANQGSEA.

The CDR3 here is CASSQTPSEQYF. In DNA form, the CDR3 reads TGTGCCAGCAGCCAGACACCTTCCGAGCAGTACTTC. The chain carries TRBV27 and TRBJ2-7; D call uncertain. CDR3 length: 12 residues. The V gene lost 6 bases and the J gene lost 6 bases, with 12 bases spanning the gap. Germline V gives CDR1 MNHEY, CDR2 SMNVEV (reference sequence).

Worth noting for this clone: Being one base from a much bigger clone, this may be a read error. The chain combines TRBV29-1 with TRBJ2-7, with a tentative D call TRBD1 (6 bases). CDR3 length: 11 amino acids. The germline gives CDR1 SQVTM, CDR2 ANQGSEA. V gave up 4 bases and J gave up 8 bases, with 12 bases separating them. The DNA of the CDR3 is TGCAGCGTTGCCCTAGGGGACAAGCAGTACTTC. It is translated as CSVALGDKQYF.

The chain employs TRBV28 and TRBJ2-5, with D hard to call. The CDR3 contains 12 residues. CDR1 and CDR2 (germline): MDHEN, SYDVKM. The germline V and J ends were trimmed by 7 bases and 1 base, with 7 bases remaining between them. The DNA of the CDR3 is TGTGCCAGCAAACCCCCCCAAGAGACCCAGTACTTC. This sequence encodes CASKPPQETQYF. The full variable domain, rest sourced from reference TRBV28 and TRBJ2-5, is DVKVTQSSRYLVKRTGEKVFLECVQDMDHENMFWYRQDPGLGLRLIYFSYDVKMKEKGDIPEGYSVSREKKERFSLILESASTNQTSMYLCASKPPQETQYFGPGTRLLVL.

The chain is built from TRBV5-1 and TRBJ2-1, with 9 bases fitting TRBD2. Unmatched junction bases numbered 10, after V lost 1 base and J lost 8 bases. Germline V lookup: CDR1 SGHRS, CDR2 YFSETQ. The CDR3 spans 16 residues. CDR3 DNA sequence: TGCGCCAGCAGCTTGAGGGACGGGACTAGCCTGCATGAGCAGTTCTTC. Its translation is CASSLRDGTSLHEQFF.

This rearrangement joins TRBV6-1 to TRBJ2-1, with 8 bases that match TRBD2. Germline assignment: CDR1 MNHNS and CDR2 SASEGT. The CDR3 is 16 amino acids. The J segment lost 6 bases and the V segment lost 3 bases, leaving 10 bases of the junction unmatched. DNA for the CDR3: TGTGCCAGCAGTGATGGGAACGGGAGGGCCACCAATGAGCAGTTCTTC. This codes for CASSDGNGRATNEQFF.

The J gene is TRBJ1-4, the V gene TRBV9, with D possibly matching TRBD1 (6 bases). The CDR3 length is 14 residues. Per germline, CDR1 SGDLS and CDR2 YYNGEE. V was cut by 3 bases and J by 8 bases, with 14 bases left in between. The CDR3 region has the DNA TGTGCCAGCAGCGGGGGGCTTGGGAGAGAAAAACTGTTTTTT. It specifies CASSGGLGREKLFF.

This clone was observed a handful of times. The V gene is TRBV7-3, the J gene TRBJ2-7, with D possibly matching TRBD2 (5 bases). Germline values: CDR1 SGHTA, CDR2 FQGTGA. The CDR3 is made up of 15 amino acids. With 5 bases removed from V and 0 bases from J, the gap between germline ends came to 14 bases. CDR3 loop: CASSPRADVSYEQYF. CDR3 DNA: TGTGCCAGCAGCCCGAGGGCTGACGTCTCCTACGAGCAGTACTTC. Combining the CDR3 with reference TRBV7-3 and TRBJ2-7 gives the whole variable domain GAGVSQTPSNKVTEKGKYVELRCDPISGHTALYWYRQSLGQGPEFLIYFQGTGAADDSGLPNDRFFAVRPEGSVSTLKIQRTERGDSAVYLCASSPRADVSYEQYFGPGTRLTVT.

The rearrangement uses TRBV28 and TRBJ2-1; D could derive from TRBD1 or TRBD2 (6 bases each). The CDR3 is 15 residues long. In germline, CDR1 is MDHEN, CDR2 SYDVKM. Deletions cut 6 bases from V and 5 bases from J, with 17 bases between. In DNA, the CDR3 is TGTGCCAGCAGGAGACTAGGGGGTGCGGACAATGAGCAGTTCTTC. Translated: CASRRLGGADNEQFF.

CDR3 loop: CATSRGAMNEKLFF. The CDR3 DNA follows: TGTGCCACCAGCAGGGGGGCCATGAATGAAAAACTGTTTTTT. The chain uses TRBV15 and TRBJ1-4; D might be TRBD1 (6 bases). The V end lost 3 bases, the J end lost 5 bases, and 10 bases lay between the germline ends. This CDR3 is built from 14 residues. Germline-derived CDR1 and CDR2 are LNHNV and YYDKDF (reference sequence).

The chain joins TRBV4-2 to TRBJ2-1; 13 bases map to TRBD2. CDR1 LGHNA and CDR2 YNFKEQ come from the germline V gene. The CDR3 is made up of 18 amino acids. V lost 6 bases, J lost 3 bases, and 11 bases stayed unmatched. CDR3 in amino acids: CASSPGLAGSPIYNEQFF. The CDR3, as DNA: TGTGCCAGCAGTCCGGGACTAGCGGGGTCCCCTATCTACAATGAGCAGTTCTTC.

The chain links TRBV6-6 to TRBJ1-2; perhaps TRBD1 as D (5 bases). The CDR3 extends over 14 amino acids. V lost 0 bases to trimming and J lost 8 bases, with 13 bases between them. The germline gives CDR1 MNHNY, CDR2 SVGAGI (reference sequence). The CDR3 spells CASSYSSGTLGYTF. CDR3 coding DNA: TGTGCCAGCAGTTACTCATCCGGGACCTTAGGCTACACCTTC.

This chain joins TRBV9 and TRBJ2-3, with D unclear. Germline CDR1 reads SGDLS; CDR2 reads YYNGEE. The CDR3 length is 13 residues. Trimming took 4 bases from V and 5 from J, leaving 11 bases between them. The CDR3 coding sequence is TGTGCCAGCAGCCTAAGCAGCCGAGATACGCAGTATTTT. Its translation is CASSLSSRDTQYF. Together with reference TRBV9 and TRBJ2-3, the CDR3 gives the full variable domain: DSGVTQTPKHLITATGQRVTLRCSPRSGDLSVYWYQQSLDQGLQFLIQYYNGEERAKGNILERFSAQQFPDLHSELNLSSLELGDSALYFCASSLSSRDTQYFGPGTRLTVL.

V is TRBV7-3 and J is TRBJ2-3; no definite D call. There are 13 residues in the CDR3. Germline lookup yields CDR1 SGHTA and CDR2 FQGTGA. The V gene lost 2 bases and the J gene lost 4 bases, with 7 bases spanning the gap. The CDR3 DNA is TGTGCCAGCAGCTTATTCGCCTCAGATACGCAGTATTTT. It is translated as CASSLFASDTQYF.

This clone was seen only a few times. For the CDR3, the DNA is TGTGCCAGCAGCTCGGACAGGGGGTCCTACGAGCAGTACTTC. Translating it yields CASSSDRGSYEQYF. The chain links TRBV7-3 to TRBJ2-7; 10 positions match TRBD1. This CDR3 is 14 amino acids long. Per the germline V gene, CDR1 is SGHTA and CDR2 is FQGTGA. The V segment lost 4 bases and the J segment 1 base; nucleotides outside the gene matches: 1.

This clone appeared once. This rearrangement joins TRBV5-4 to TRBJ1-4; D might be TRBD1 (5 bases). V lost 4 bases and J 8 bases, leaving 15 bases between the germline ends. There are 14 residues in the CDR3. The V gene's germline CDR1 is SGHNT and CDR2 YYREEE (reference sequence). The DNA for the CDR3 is TGTGCCAGCAGCCCCGGTTACGGGACGGAAAAACTGTTTTTT. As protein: CASSPGYGTEKLFF.

Here the CDR3 DNA reads TGCGCCAGCAGGGACAGTCCTAATGAAAAACTGTTTTTT. Translation gives CASRDSPNEKLFF. This chain joins TRBV5-1 and TRBJ1-4; TRBD1 might be the D (6 bases). This CDR3 spans 13 amino acids. Trimming took off 5 bases at V and 3 bases at J, with 8 bases between the two ends. CDR1 is SGHRS, CDR2 YFSETQ, per germline.

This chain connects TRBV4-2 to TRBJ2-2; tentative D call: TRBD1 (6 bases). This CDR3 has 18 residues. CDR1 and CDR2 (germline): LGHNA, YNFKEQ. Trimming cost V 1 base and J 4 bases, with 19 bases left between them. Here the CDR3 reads CASSQGRGSSVGTGELFF. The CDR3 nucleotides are TGTGCCAGCAGCCAAGGCAGGGGTTCCAGCGTAGGCACCGGGGAGCTGTTTTTT.

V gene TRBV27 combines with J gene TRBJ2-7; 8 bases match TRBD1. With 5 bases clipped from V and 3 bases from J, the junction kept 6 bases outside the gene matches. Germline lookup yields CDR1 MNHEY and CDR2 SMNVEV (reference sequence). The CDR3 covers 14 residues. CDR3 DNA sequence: TGTGCCAGCAGTCAGGGGGCCCATAACTACGAGCAGTACTTC. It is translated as CASSQGAHNYEQYF.

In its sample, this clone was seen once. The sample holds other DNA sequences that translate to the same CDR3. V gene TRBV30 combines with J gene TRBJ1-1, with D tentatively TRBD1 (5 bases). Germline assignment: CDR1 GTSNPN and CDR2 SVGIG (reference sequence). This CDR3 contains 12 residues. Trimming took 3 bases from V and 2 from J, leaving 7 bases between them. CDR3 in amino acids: CAWRRGNTEAFF. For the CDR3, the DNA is TGTGCCTGGAGGAGGGGAAACACTGAAGCTTTCTTT.

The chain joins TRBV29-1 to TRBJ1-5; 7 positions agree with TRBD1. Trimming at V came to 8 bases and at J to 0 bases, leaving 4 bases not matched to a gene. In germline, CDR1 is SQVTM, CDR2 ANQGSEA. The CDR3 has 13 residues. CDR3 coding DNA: TGCAGCCAAAGACAGGGTAGCAATCAGCCCCAGCATTTT. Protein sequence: CSQRQGSNQPQHF.